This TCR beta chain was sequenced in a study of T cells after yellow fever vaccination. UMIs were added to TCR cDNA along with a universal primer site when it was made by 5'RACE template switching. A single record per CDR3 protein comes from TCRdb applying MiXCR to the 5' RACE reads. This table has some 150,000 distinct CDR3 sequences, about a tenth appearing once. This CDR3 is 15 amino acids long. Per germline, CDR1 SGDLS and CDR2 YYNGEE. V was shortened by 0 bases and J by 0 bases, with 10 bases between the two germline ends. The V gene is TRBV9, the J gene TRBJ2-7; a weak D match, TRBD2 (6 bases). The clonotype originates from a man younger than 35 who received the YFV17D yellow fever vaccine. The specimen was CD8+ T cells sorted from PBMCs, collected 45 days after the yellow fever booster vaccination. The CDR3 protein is CASSVAASASYEQYF. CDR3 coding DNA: TGTGCCAGCAGCGTAGCAGCTAGCGCCTCCTACGAGCAGTACTTC. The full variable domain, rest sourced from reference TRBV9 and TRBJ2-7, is DSGVTQTPKHLITATGQRVTLRCSPRSGDLSVYWYQQSLDQGLQFLIQYYNGEERAKGNILERFSAQQFPDLHSELNLSSLELGDSALYFCASSVAASASYEQYFGPGTRLTVT.